Below are 10 T cell receptor beta chains sequenced from a single sample in a study of blood T cell repertoires in COVID-19 (dated by TCRdb to the early 2020s). The library was built by means of the immunoSEQ multiplex PCR assay. TCRdb took over this immuneACCESS table, retaining in-frame rearrangements with V and J assigned. Such tables are incomplete; in checked studies, under half of the missing clones stem from an unresolved V gene, and the remainder is unexplained. This sample has about 55,000 clones in its table, and approximately 90% of those were observed once. The ten biggest clones cover roughly 6.2% of the sample. The material sequenced was peripheral blood. All receptors come from a man aged 35 to 55 with acute or convalescent COVID-19.

The chain uses TRBV7-2 and TRBJ2-7, with 13 bases lining up with TRBD2. The germline CDR1 and CDR2 sequences are SGHTA and FQGNSA. After removal of 5 bases from V and 4 bases from J, the junction contained 8 bases not matched to a gene. The CDR3 length is 16 residues. CDR3 residues: CASSLGLAGAGYEQYF. In nucleotides, the CDR3 is TGTGCCAGCAGCCTCGGACTAGCGGGAGCAGGGTACGAGCAGTACTTC.

The chain uses TRBV29-1 and TRBJ1-2; 7 nucleotides agree with TRBD1. V was pared by 6 bases and J by 8 bases, with 12 bases of the junction left unmatched. The CDR3 has 13 amino acids. Germline V gives CDR1 SQVTM, CDR2 ANQGSEA. The DNA for the CDR3 is TGCAGCGTCCTCGACAGGGATCTTGGCGGCTACACCTTC. Encoded protein: CSVLDRDLGGYTF.

The rearrangement uses TRBV7-9 and TRBJ2-1, with D perhaps TRBD2 (5 bases). The CDR3 extends over 14 amino acids. Germline V gene data show CDR1 as SEHNR and CDR2 as FQNEAQ (reference sequence). Trimming left V 2 bases short and J 10 bases short, with 15 bases between. This CDR3 reads CASSLSRVAEEQFF. Here the CDR3 DNA reads TGTGCCAGCAGCTTATCGAGGGTGGCGGAAGAGCAGTTCTTC.

CDR3 sequence (DNA): TGTGCCAGCAGTGATCCCGTGGGGGCGAACACTGAAGCTTTCTTT. Amino acid sequence: CASSDPVGANTEAFF. The chain links TRBV2 to TRBJ1-1, with a tentative D call TRBD1 (6 bases). The CDR3 runs to 15 residues. Germline CDR1 SNHLY, CDR2 FYNNEI. Trimming stripped 3 bases from V and 1 base from J, with 12 bases between.

This chain joins TRBV6-6 and TRBJ1-4; the match to TRBD1 covers 8 bases. The CDR3 length is 16 residues. V lost 2 bases to trimming and J lost 6 bases; unmatched junction nucleotides: 8. From germline, CDR1 is MNHNY and CDR2 SVGAGI (reference sequence). CDR3 in amino acids: CASSYTEQGVDEKLFF. The CDR3 nucleotides are TGTGCCAGCAGTTACACCGAACAGGGGGTAGATGAAAAACTGTTTTTT.

The V gene is TRBV9, the J gene TRBJ1-1; 8 positions agree with TRBD1. The CDR3 contains 15 residues. Germline CDR1 reads SGDLS; CDR2 reads YYNGEE. J lost 6 bases, V lost 0 bases, and 7 bases had no gene match. The CDR3 sequence is CASSVVGTGSAEAFF. As DNA, the CDR3 is TGTGCCAGCAGCGTAGTTGGGACAGGATCGGCTGAAGCTTTCTTT.

The J gene is TRBJ2-6, the V gene TRBV9; TRBD1 agrees at 7 bases. J lost 0 bases, V lost 3 bases, and 3 bases had no gene match. The germline CDR1 and CDR2 sequences are SGDLS and YYNGEE. This CDR3 has 16 amino acids. DNA of the CDR3: TGTGCCAGCAGCGCCACAGGGGACTCTGGGGCCAACGTCCTGACTTTC. Its protein product is CASSATGDSGANVLTF.

The chain combines TRBV4-2 with TRBJ2-2, with TRBD1 matching over 7 bases. J gave up 1 base and V 4 bases, and 12 bases lay outside the gene matches. Per the germline V gene, CDR1 is LGHNA and CDR2 is YNFKEQ. This CDR3 contains 18 residues. CDR3 bases: TGTGCCAGCAGCCGACACTTTTCCGGGACAGAGAACACCGGGGAGCTGTTTTTT. This sequence encodes CASSRHFSGTENTGELFF.

A few counts support this clone. The CDR3 protein is CAWTGGLAGGEQFF. The CDR3 DNA sequence: TGTGCCTGGACCGGGGGACTAGCGGGAGGTGAGCAGTTCTTC. This chain connects TRBV30 to TRBJ2-1, with 15 nucleotides matching TRBD2. CDR1 and CDR2 (germline): GTSNPN, SVGIG (reference sequence). The CDR3 covers 14 residues. V dropped 4 bases and J dropped 9; count of bases not matched to a gene: 4.

V usage is TRBV21-1 and J usage is TRBJ1-2. TRBV21-1 is classified as a pseudogene. The CDR3 has 10 residues. CDR3 in amino acids: CAAGGYGYTF. CDR3 coding DNA: TGTGCCGCGGGGGGCTATGGCTACACCTTC.